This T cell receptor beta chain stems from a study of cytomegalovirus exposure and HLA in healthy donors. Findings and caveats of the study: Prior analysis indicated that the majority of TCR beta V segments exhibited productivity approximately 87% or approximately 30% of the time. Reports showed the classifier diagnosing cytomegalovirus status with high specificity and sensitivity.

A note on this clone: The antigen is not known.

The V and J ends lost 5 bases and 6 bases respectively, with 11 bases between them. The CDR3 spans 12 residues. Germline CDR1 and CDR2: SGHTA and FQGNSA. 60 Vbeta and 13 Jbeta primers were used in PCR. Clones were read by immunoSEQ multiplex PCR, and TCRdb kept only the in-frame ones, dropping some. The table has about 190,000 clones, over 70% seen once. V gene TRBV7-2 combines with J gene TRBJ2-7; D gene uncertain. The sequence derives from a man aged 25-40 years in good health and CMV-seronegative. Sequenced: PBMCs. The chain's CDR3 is CASSRISGEQYF. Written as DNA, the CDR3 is TGTGCCAGCAGCCGAATCTCGGGCGAGCAGTACTTC.